This T cell receptor (beta chain) was found in a study of blood T cell repertoires in COVID-19. Background on the study: In each case, the material was cDNA or gDNA derived from T cells, B-cell-depleted T cells, or PBMCs.

The germline gives CDR1 SGHRS, CDR2 YFSETQ. The V end was cut by 2 bases, the J end by 6 bases, with 15 bases between. The length of the CDR3 is 15 residues. TCRdb's copy holds only in-frame clones and misses some; the assay was immunoSEQ multiplex PCR. The sample yields 100,000 to 130,000 clones, about nine tenths seen once. V and J are TRBV5-1 and TRBJ2-1, with D possibly TRBD2 on 5 matching bases. Sequenced: peripheral blood. The TCR comes from a human donor in a cohort sampled during active COVID-19. CDR3 bases: TGCGCCAGCAGCTTCGAGGGAGAAATGGGCAATGAGCAGTTCTTC. Amino acid sequence: CASSFEGEMGNEQFF.